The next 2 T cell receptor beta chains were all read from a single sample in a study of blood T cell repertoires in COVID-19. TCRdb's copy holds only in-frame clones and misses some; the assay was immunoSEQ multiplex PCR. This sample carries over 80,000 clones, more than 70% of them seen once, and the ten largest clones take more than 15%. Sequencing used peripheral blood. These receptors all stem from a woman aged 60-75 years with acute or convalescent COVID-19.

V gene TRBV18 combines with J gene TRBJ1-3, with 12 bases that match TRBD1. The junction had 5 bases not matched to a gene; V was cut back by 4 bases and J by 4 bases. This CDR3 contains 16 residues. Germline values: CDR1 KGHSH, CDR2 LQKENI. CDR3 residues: CASSLGQGAYGNTIYF. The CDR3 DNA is TGTGCCAGCTCACTGGGACAGGGGGCTTACGGAAACACCATATATTTT. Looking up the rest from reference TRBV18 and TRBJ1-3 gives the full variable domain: NAGVMQNPRHLVRRRGQEARLRCSPMKGHSHVYWYRQLPEEGLKFMVYLQKENIIDESGMPKERFSAEFPKEGPSILRIQQVVRGDSAAYFCASSLGQGAYGNTIYFGEGSWLTVV.

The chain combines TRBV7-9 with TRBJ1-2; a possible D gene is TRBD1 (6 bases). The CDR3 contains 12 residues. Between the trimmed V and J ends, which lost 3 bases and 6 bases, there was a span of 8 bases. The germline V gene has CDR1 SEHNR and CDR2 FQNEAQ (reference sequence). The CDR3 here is CASSLAGDGYTF. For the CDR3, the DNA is TGTGCCAGCAGCTTGGCAGGGGATGGCTACACCTTC. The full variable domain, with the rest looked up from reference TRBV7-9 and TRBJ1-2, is DTGVSQNPRHKITKRGQNVTFRCDPISEHNRLYWYRQTLGQGPEFLTYFQNEAQLEKSRLLSDRFSAERPKGSFSTLEIQRTEQGDSAMYLCASSLAGDGYTFGSGTRLTVV.